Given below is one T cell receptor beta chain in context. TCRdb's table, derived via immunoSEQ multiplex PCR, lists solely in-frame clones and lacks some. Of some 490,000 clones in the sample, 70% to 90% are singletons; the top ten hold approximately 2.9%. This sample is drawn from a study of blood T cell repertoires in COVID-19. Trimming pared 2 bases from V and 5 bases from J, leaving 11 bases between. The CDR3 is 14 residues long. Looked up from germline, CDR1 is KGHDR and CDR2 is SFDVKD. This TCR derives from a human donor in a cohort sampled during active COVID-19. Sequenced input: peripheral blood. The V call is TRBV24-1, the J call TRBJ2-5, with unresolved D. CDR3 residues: CATSDSRVWETQYF. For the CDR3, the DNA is TGTGCCACCAGTGATTCCCGGGTGTGGGAGACCCAGTACTTC.